This TCR beta chain comes out of a study of cytomegalovirus exposure and HLA in healthy donors. PCR used 60 Vbeta primers and 13 Jbeta primers. TCRdb keeps only in-frame clones here, not all; method: immunoSEQ multiplex PCR. The data include around 37,000 clones; the top ten clones carry roughly 5.8%. CDR3 length: 15 amino acids. Germline V gene sequence: CDR1 MDHEN, CDR2 SYDVKM. V lost 6 bases and J lost 0, with 9 bases in between. Sequences were obtained from PBMCs. The chain is built from TRBV28 and TRBJ2-6, with D tentatively TRBD1 (5 bases). The clonotype originates from a human donor in good health. The CDR3 DNA is TGTGCCAGCAGCCCCGACAGCTCTGGGGCCAACGTCCTGACTTTC. This sequence encodes CASSPDSSGANVLTF.